A selection of T cell receptor beta chains follows, all from one sample in a study of T cell repertoires in cytomegalovirus infection. The antigens for these receptors are not known. MiXCR, applied by TCRdb to the reads, yields one record per CDR3 protein. The sample contains approximately 910,000 distinct CDR3 sequences, about 33% of which appear only once. Material: cultured CD8+ T cells from PBMCs, obtained from culture after CMV antigen stimulation. These receptors all come from a human donor in good health (CMV status not recorded). Some clones in this sample may be carry-over from other donors' samples. Both conserved end residues are part of each CDR3. The order of the fields is CDR3 protein, J gene, V gene, D gene. D genes are given only for firm matches.

CASFQPMKAGLSYEQYF TRBJ2-7 TRBV19 -
CASSPPGYKAYNEQFF TRBJ2-1 TRBV7-8 -
CASNTGGADTQYF TRBJ2-3 TRBV6-2/TRBV6-3 TRBD1
CASSYSAGLAEETQYF TRBJ2-5 TRBV6-2/TRBV6-3 TRBD2
CASSLRGYNEQYF TRBJ2-7 TRBV7-9 -
CASSLDYTGELFF TRBJ2-2 TRBV7-6 -
CASSPGGRADGYTF TRBJ1-2 TRBV19 -
CASSPAWGQVDEKLFF TRBJ1-4 TRBV28 TRBD1
CASMEKGAQETQYF TRBJ2-5 TRBV7-9 -
CASIGVYTEAFF TRBJ1-1 TRBV6-5 -
CASSSVRTRDEQFF TRBJ2-1 TRBV12-3/TRBV12-4 -
CASSEGLHQPQHF TRBJ1-5 TRBV10-2 -
CASRGHLAYEQYF TRBJ2-7 TRBV10-2 -
CASSFQTGSTEAFF TRBJ1-1 TRBV27 TRBD1
CASSPGARGQPQHF TRBJ1-5 TRBV6-8 -
CASSHFGFVGQGAGNTGELFF TRBJ2-2 TRBV7-6 TRBD1
CASSSSGRLTEAFF TRBJ1-1 TRBV7-6 -
CASDGARDKSYNEQFF TRBJ2-1 TRBV2 -
CSARDFTGASGNTIYF TRBJ1-3 TRBV20-1 TRBD1
CASSPRAESYEQYF TRBJ2-7 TRBV7-9 -
CASSPRGRINNEQFF TRBJ2-1 TRBV7-6 TRBD1
CSVEASGNRGQYF TRBJ2-7 TRBV29-1 TRBD2
CASSLSSGPNTEAFF TRBJ1-1 TRBV4-1 -
CASSTPRYGPLYNEQFF TRBJ2-1 TRBV6-2/TRBV6-3 -
CASSLSGLENTGELFF TRBJ2-2 TRBV28 TRBD2
CASSWAGTQETQYF TRBJ2-5 TRBV11-1 -
CATSTKDGSIYRLDTGELFF TRBJ2-2 TRBV15 -
CASSLRPPGSGEETQYF TRBJ2-5 TRBV7-2 TRBD2
CASYYGELFF TRBJ2-2 TRBV2 -
CASGGYTSGSYEQYF TRBJ2-7 TRBV6-1 TRBD2
CASSMSSYQPQHF TRBJ1-5 TRBV19 -
CVSRRGLNQPQHF TRBJ1-5 TRBV12-3/TRBV12-4 -
CASSYLGTAHQPQHF TRBJ1-5 TRBV27 TRBD1
CASSRTPGQGETQYF TRBJ2-5 TRBV28 TRBD1
CASSQEPGQGPEAFF TRBJ1-1 TRBV14 TRBD1
CASSPWVAGGPYEQYF TRBJ2-7 TRBV7-8 TRBD2
CASSPRQGGIYGYTF TRBJ1-2 TRBV7-9 -
CASSYNRDGPSPLHF TRBJ1-6 TRBV7-9 -
CASSSPVEPTDTQYF TRBJ2-3 TRBV11-2 -
CASGPSGYNQPQHF TRBJ1-5 TRBV12-5 -
CASIDPGTSPLHF TRBJ1-6 TRBV28 -
CVSSLVGGGETQYF TRBJ2-5 TRBV7-2 TRBD2
CASSPDLPYGYTF TRBJ1-2 TRBV7-9 -
CASSLTFRTGDTGELFF TRBJ2-2 TRBV7-2 TRBD1
CASSSPDEGETQYF TRBJ2-5 TRBV5-4 -
CASSLIQGRSYNEQFF TRBJ2-1 TRBV7-6 -
CASSVGISGNTIYF TRBJ1-3 TRBV9 -
CSATGGANVLTF TRBJ2-6 TRBV20-1 -